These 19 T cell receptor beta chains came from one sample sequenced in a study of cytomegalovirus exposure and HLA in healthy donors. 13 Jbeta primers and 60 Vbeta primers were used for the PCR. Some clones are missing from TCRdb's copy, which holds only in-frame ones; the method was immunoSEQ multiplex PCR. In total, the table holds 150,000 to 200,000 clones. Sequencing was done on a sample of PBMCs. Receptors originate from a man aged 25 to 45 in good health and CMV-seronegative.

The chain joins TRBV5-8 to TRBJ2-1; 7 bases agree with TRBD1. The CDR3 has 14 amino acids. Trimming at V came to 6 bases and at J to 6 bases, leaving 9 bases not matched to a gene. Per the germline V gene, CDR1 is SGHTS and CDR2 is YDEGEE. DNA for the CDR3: TGTGCCAGCAACGGGGACAGAAACAGCAATGAGCAGTTCTTC. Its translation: CASNGDRNSNEQFF.

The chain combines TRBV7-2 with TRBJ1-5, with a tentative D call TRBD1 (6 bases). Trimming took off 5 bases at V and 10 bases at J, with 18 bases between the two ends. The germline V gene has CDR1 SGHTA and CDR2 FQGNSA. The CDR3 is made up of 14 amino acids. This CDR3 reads CASSLEDSRRPQHF. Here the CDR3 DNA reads TGTGCCAGCAGCCTAGAGGACAGTCGTCGACCCCAGCATTTT.

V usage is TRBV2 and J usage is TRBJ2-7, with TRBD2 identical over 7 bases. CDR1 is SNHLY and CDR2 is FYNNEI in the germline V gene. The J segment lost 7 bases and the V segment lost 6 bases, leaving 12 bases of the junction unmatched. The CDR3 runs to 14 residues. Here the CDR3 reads CASRGGLLTFEQYF. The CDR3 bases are TGTGCCAGCAGGGGGGGACTACTGACCTTTGAGCAGTACTTC.

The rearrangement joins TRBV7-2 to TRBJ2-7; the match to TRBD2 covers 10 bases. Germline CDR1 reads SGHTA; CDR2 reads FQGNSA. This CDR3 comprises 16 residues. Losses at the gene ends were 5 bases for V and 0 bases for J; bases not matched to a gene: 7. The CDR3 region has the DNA TGTGCCAGCAGCCCCCGCGGGACTAGCGCCTCCTACGAGCAGTACTTC. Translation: CASSPRGTSASYEQYF.

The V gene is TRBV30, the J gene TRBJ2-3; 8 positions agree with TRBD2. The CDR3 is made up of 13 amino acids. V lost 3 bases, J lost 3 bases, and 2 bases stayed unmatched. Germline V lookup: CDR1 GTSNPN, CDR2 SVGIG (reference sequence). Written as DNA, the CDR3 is TGTGCCTGGAGCCGGGGGGGGACAGATACGCAGTATTTT. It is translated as CAWSRGGTDTQYF.

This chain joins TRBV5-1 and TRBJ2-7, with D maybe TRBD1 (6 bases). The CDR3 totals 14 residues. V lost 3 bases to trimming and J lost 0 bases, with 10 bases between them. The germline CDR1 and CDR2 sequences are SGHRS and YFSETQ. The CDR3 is CASSWDTSSYEQYF. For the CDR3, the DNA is TGCGCCAGCAGCTGGGACACTAGCTCCTACGAGCAGTACTTC.

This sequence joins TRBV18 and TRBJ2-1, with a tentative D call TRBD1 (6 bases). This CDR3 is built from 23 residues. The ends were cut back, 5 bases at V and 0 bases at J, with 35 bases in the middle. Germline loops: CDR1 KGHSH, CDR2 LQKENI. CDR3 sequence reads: CASSSSRLMTGLLGRGSYNEQFF. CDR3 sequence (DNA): TGTGCCAGCTCATCCTCTCGCCTTATGACAGGATTACTTGGACGCGGCTCCTACAATGAGCAGTTCTTC.

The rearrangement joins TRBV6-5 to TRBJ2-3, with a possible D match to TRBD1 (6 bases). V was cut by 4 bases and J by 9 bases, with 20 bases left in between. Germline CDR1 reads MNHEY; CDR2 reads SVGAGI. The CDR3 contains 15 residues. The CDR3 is CASSSNSRGLETQYF. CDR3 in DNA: TGTGCCAGCAGTTCTAATTCTAGGGGGTTAGAAACGCAGTATTTT.

Written as DNA, the CDR3 is TGTGCCATCACTCCTACATTAAAACCAAAGACAGGGGGGCAGCAGCCCCAGCATTTT. This sequence encodes CAITPTLKPKTGGQQPQHF. The V call is TRBV21-1, the J call TRBJ1-5; the D call in the table, TRBD1, was not verified against the DNA. TRBV21-1 constitutes a pseudogene. The CDR3 is 19 amino acids.

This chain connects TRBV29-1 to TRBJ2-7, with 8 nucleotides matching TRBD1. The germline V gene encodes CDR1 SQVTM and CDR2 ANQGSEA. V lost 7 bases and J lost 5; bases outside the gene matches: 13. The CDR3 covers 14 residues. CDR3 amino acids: CSATGGTGDHEQYF. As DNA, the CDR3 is TGCAGCGCCACGGGTGGGACAGGAGACCACGAGCAGTACTTC.

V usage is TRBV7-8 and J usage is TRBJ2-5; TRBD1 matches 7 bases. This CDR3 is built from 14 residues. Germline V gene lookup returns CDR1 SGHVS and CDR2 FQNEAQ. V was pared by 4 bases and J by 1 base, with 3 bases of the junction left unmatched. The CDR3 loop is CASSSGQIQETQYF. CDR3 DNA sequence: TGTGCCAGCAGCTCGGGACAGATCCAAGAGACCCAGTACTTC.

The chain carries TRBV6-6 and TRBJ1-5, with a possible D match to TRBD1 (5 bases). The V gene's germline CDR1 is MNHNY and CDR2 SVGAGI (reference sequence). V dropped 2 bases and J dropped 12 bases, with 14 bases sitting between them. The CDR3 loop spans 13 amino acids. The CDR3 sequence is CASSYAGPQDQHF. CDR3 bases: TGTGCCAGCAGTTACGCAGGGCCTCAGGACCAGCATTTT.

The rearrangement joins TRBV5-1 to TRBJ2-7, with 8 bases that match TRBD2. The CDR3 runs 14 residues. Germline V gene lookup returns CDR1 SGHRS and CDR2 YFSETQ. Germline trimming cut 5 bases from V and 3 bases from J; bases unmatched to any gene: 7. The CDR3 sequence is CASRYISGSYEQYF. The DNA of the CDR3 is TGCGCCAGCAGATATATAAGCGGGAGCTACGAGCAGTACTTC.

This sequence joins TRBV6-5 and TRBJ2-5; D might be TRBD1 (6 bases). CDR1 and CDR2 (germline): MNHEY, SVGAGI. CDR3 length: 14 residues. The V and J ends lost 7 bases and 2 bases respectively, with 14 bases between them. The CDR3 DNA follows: TGTGCCAGCACCCCTAGAACAGGGCAAGAGACCCAGTACTTC. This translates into CASTPRTGQETQYF.

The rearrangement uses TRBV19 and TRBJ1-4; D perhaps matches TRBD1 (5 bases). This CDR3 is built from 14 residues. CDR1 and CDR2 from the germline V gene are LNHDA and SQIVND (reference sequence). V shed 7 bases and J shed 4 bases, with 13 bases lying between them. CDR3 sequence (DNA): TGTGCCAGTAAGCGCCAGGGTGATAATGAAAAACTGTTTTTT. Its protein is CASKRQGDNEKLFF.

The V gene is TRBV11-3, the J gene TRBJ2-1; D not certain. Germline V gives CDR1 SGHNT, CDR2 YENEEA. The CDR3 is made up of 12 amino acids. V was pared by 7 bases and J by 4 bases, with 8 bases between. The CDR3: CASTSGYNEQFF. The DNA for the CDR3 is TGTGCCAGCACCTCGGGTTACAATGAGCAGTTCTTC.

The CDR3 sequence: CASRLTGTNTGELFF. DNA of the CDR3: TGTGCCAGCAGGCTGACAGGGACGAACACCGGGGAGCTGTTTTTT. This chain links TRBV6-1 with TRBJ2-2, with 7 bases lining up with TRBD1. J gave up 0 bases and V 6 bases, and 4 bases lay outside the gene matches. Per the germline V gene, CDR1 is MNHNS and CDR2 is SASEGT. This CDR3 has 15 amino acids.

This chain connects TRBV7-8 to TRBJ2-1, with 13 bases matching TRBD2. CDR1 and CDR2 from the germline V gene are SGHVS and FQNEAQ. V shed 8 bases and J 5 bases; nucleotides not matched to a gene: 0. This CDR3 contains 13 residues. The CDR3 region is CASGTSGNNEQFF. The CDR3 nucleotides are TGTGCCAGCGGGACTAGCGGGAACAATGAGCAGTTCTTC.

The CDR3 DNA follows: TGTGCCAGCAGCCAGGGACAGGGGGCTCACTACACCTTC. Residues: CASSQGQGAHYTF. The chain recombines TRBV7-9 with TRBJ1-2; 12 bases are a match to TRBD1. Per the germline V gene, CDR1 is SEHNR and CDR2 is FQNEAQ (reference sequence). The CDR3 consists of 13 residues. The J segment lost 10 bases and the V segment lost 5 bases, leaving 5 bases of the junction unmatched.